This TCR beta chain was found in a study of molecular identifiers for immune sequencing clone quantification. The V gene's germline CDR1 is SEHNR and CDR2 FQNEAQ (reference sequence). This CDR3 comprises 17 residues. Each CDR3 protein gets one entry after TCRdb re-called the PCR reads with MiXCR. The table lists some 650,000 distinct CDR3 sequences, nearly 20% of them singletons. As to this clonotype: The germline gene is not matched at one end of the junction; a read error may be the cause.

Sequencing was carried out using naive CD8+ T cells from blood, with Jurkat cell RNA spiked in. Described subset: FACS-sorted CD8+CD4-CCR7+CD45RA+ naive T cells. The TCR comes from a human donor in good health. Some libraries in this study had Jurkat cell RNA spiked in. V and J are TRBV7-9 and TRBJ1-4; D not certain. CDR3 amino acids: CASSLVWESATNGKLFF. CDR3 nucleotides: TGTGCCAGCAGCTTAGTATGGGAGTCTGCAACTAATGGAAAACTGTTTTTT.